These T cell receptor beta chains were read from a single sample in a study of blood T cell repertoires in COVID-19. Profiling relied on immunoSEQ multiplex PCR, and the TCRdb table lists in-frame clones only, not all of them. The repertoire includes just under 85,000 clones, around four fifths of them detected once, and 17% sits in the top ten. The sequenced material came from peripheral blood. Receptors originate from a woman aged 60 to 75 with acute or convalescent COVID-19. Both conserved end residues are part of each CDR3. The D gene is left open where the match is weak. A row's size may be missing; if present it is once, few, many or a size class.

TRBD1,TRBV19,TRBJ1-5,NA,CASRNSWDRGRDQPQHF,TGTGCCAGTAGAAATTCGTGGGACAGGGGGCGAGATCAGCCCCAGCATTTT
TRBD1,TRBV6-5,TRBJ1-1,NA,CASRTGGGTEAFF,TGTGCCAGCAGGACAGGGGGCGGAACTGAAGCTTTCTTT
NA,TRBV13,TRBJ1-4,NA,CASSSQTRVNEKLFF,TGTGCCAGCAGCTCCCAAACGAGGGTAAATGAAAAACTGTTTTTT
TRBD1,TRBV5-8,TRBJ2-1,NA,CASSYRGLVYNEQFF,TGTGCCAGCAGTTACAGGGGGCTAGTCTACAATGAGCAGTTCTTC
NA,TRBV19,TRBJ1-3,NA,CAGRSGNTIYF,TGTGCCGGCAGATCTGGAAACACCATATATTTT
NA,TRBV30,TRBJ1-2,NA,CAWIPRTLLRHYGYTF,TGTGCCTGGATCCCCCGGACTCTACTGAGGCACTATGGCTACACCTTC
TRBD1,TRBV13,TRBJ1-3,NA,CASSLGQTGQGAGNTIYF,TGTGCCAGCAGCTTAGGACAGACCGGACAGGGGGCTGGAAACACCATATATTTT
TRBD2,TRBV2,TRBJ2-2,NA,CASEAAGADGGELFF,TGTGCCAGCGAGGCGGCGGGAGCCGATGGCGGGGAGCTGTTTTTT
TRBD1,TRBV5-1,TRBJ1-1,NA,CASSPDRGAEAFF,TGCGCCAGCAGCCCAGACAGGGGGGCTGAAGCTTTCTTT
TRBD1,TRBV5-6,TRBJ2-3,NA,CASSWGQGSDDTQYF,TGTGCCAGCAGTTGGGGACAGGGAAGTGACGATACGCAGTATTTT
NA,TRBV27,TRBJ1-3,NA,CASSSTGGNTIYF,TGTGCCAGCAGCTCGACAGGTGGAAACACCATATATTTT
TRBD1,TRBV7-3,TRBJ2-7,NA,CASSPGTGMAYEQYF,TGTGCCAGCAGCCCTGGGACAGGGATGGCCTACGAGCAGTACTTC
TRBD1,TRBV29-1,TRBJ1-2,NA,CSAGDSGSVGYTF,TGCAGCGCCGGGGACAGCGGGTCGGTTGGCTACACCTTC
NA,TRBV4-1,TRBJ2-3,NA,CASSISDPTDTQYF,TGCGCCAGCAGCATCAGCGACCCCACAGATACGCAGTATTTT
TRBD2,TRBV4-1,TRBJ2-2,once,CASSQDTPGAGGPTGELFF,TGCGCCAGCAGCCAAGATACCCCGGGAGCGGGGGGGCCCACCGGGGAGCTGTTTTTT
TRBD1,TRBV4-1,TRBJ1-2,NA,CASSQGGGGVYGYTF,TGCGCCAGCAGCCAAGGAGGAGGGGGCGTCTATGGCTACACCTTC
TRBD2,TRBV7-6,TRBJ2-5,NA,CASSIKAGGETQYF,TGTGCCAGCAGCATCAAAGCGGGGGGAGAGACCCAGTACTTC
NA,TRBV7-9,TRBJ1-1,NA,CASSFSGGEAFF,TGTGCCAGCAGCTTCTCCGGGGGTGAAGCTTTCTTT
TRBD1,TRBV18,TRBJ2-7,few,CASSPGTGVGYEQYF,TGTGCCAGCTCACCAGGGACAGGGGTAGGGTACGAGCAGTACTTC
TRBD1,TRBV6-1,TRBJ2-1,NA,CASSGPRQGLHNEQFF,TGTGCCAGCAGTGGCCCCCGACAGGGGTTACACAATGAGCAGTTCTTC
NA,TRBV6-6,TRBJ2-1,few,CASSPGGLGEQFF,TGTGCCAGCAGTCCTGGAGGATTAGGTGAGCAGTTCTTC
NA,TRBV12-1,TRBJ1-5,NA,CASSLNRVCQPQHF,TGTGCCAGCAGCTTGAACAGGGTATGTCAGCCCCAGCATTTT
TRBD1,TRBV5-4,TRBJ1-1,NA,CASSYHRGANTEAFF,TGTGCCAGCAGCTACCACAGGGGGGCGAACACTGAAGCTTTCTTT
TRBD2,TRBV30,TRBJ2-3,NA,CAWSPGLAVADTQYF,TGTGCCTGGAGTCCTGGACTAGCGGTAGCTGATACGCAGTATTTT
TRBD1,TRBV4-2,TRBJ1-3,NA,CASSQSGGSTGNTIYF,TGTGCCAGCAGCCAATCAGGGGGCAGTACTGGAAACACCATATATTTT
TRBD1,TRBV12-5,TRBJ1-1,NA,CASGRDRGKAFF,TGTGCTAGTGGCCGTGACAGGGGAAAGGCTTTCTTT
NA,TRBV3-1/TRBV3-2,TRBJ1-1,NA,CASSLLWNTEAFF,TGTGCCAGCAGCCTTCTCTGGAACACTGAAGCTTTCTTT
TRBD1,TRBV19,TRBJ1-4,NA,CASNDPGQGNEKLFF,TGTGCCAGTAACGATCCGGGACAGGGTAATGAAAAACTGTTTTTT
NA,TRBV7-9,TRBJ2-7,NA,CASSLRERTYEQYF,TGTGCCAGCAGCCTCCGGGAGCGGACCTACGAGCAGTACTTC
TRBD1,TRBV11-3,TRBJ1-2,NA,CASSLEGGPSGGYTF,TGTGCCAGCAGCTTAGAAGGGGGCCCTAGTGGGGGCTACACCTTC
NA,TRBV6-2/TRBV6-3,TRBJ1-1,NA,CASSQQGEAFF,TGTGCCAGCAGCCAGCAGGGTGAAGCTTTCTTT
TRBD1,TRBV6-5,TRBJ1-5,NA,CAIADRGRIQPQHF,TGTGCCATTGCGGACAGGGGGAGAATTCAGCCCCAGCATTTT
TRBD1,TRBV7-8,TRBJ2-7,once,CASSITQQGPGYF,TGTGCCAGCAGCATCACGCAACAGGGGCCCGGGTACTTC
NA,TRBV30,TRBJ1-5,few,CAWSTQDLYNQPQHF,TGTGCCTGGAGTACACAGGACCTATACAATCAGCCCCAGCATTTT
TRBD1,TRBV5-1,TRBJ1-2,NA,CASSLEGQGVYGYTF,TGCGCCAGCAGCTTGGAGGGACAGGGCGTTTATGGCTACACCTTC
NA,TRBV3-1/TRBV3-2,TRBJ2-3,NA,CASSHRRDSTDTQYF,TGTGCCAGCAGCCACCGTCGGGACTCCACAGATACGCAGTATTTT
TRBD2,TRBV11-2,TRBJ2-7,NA,CASSWRAGGSYEQYF,TGTGCCAGCAGCTGGAGGGCGGGAGGATCCTACGAGCAGTACTTC
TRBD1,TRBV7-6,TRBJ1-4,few,CASSTGQLSTNEKLFF,TGTGCCAGCAGTACGGGACAGCTATCAACTAATGAAAAACTGTTTTTT
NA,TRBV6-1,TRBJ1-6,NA,CASSERAPGFSPLHF,TGTGCCAGCAGTGAAAGGGCCCCGGGGTTTTCACCCCTCCACTTT
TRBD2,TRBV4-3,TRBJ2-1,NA,CASSQESQRGYEQFF,TGCGCCAGCAGCCAAGAGTCCCAGCGGGGCTATGAGCAGTTCTTC
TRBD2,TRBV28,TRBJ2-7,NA,CASSSAGLAGSYEQYF,TGTGCCAGCAGTTCAGCGGGACTAGCGGGATCCTACGAGCAGTACTTC
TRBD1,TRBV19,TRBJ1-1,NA,CASRQEWDRDGAEAFF,TGTGCCAGTAGACAAGAGTGGGACAGGGATGGCGCTGAAGCTTTCTTT
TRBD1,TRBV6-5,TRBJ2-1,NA,CASSTTGGAYNEQFF,TGTGCCAGCAGTACGACAGGGGGCGCGTACAATGAGCAGTTCTTC
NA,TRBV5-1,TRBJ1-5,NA,CASSLDQGANQPQHF,TGCGCCAGCAGCTTGGATCAGGGCGCCAATCAGCCCCAGCATTTT